Detailed here is one T cell receptor (beta chain). The CDR3 loop spans 12 amino acids. The ends lost 8 bases at V and 10 bases at J; junction bases unmatched: 7. Germline-derived CDR1 and CDR2 are MGHRA and YSYEKL. These data come from a study of blood T cell repertoires in COVID-19. The method was immunoSEQ multiplex PCR; TCRdb's version includes in-frame clones alone and lacks a portion of them. The sample gives approximately 250,000 clones, around four fifths of which show up once; more than 6% is in the top ten. The chain is built from TRBV4-1 and TRBJ1-1, with TRBD1 matching 10 bases. Input material: peripheral blood. The source of this sequence is a woman aged 55 to 70 with active or convalescent COVID-19. CDR3 protein: CASSRQGAGAFF. The CDR3 nucleotides are TGCGCCAGCTCTCGACAGGGGGCTGGAGCTTTCTTT.